Listed here are 30 T cell receptor beta chains from one sample, sequenced in a study of blood T cell repertoires in COVID-19. Sequencing used immunoSEQ multiplex PCR; TCRdb keeps in-frame clones, though not all of them. The sample has fewer than 350,000 clones; approximately 86% are singletons. The sequenced sample was peripheral blood. These receptors were obtained from a man aged 40-55 years with active or convalescent COVID-19.

The chain couples TRBV3-1 (or the pseudogene TRBV3-2) to TRBJ2-1; 10 nucleotides agree with TRBD2. V shed 4 bases, J shed 2 bases, and the junction held 5 bases outside the gene matches. Germline lookup yields CDR1 LGHDT and CDR2 YNNKEL (reference sequence). This CDR3 has 16 amino acids. CDR3 sequence reads: CASSRTLAGAYNEQFF. DNA for the CDR3: TGTGCCAGCAGCCGGACTCTAGCGGGAGCCTACAATGAGCAGTTCTTC.

DNA for the CDR3: TGTGCCTCAGACGGTAGTCTAGCGAACTCCTACGAGCAGTACTTC. It codes for CASDGSLANSYEQYF. The V gene is TRBV30, the J gene TRBJ2-7; the D gene is possibly TRBD2 (6 bases). V gave up 7 bases and J gave up 0 bases, with 19 bases separating them. Germline loops: CDR1 GTSNPN, CDR2 SVGIG (reference sequence). The CDR3 length is 15 residues. The full variable domain, rest sourced from reference TRBV30 and TRBJ2-7, is SQTIHQWPATLVQPVGSPLSLECTVEGTSNPNLYWYRQAAGRGLQLLFYSVGIGQISSEVPQNLSASRPQDRQFILSSKKLLLSDSGFYLCASDGSLANSYEQYFGPGTRLTVT.

This rearrangement joins TRBV24-1 to TRBJ2-3; weak D call: TRBD2 (5 bases). The V and J ends lost 3 bases and 8 bases respectively, with 14 bases between them. The length of the CDR3 is 14 residues. Germline CDR1 reads KGHDR; CDR2 reads SFDVKD. CDR3 region: CATSDEGLAATQYF. CDR3 sequence (DNA): TGTGCCACCAGTGATGAAGGACTGGCAGCTACGCAGTATTTT.

This chain uses TRBV28 with TRBJ1-1; D remains ambiguous. Trimming cost V 3 bases and J 1 base, with 6 bases left between them. This CDR3 spans 13 amino acids. Germline V gene sequence: CDR1 MDHEN, CDR2 SYDVKM. CDR3 DNA: TGTGCCAGCAGTTTTCGGGGGAACACTGAAGCTTTCTTT. The encoded protein is CASSFRGNTEAFF. The complete variable domain, with remaining parts taken from reference TRBV28 and TRBJ1-1, reads DVKVTQSSRYLVKRTGEKVFLECVQDMDHENMFWYRQDPGLGLRLIYFSYDVKMKEKGDIPEGYSVSREKKERFSLILESASTNQTSMYLCASSFRGNTEAFFGQGTRLTVV.

This clone was observed a few times. The chain has TRBV19 and TRBJ2-1, with D possibly being TRBD2 (5 bases). This CDR3 has 15 residues. V was cut by 1 base and J by 3 bases, with 10 bases left in between. The germline V gene has CDR1 LNHDA and CDR2 SQIVND (reference sequence). CDR3 DNA: TGTGCCAGTAGTATAGGTTATAGCGACTACAATGAGCAGTTCTTC. This codes for CASSIGYSDYNEQFF.

The chain employs TRBV2 and TRBJ1-2; TRBD1 is a possible D gene (5 bases). The CDR3 runs 15 residues. The V and J ends lost 1 base and 8 bases respectively, with 17 bases between them. CDR1 SNHLY and CDR2 FYNNEI come from the germline V gene. The DNA for the CDR3 is TGTGCCAGCAGTGAAGTAGGAGGGGATTGGGGCGGCTACACCTTC. Its translation: CASSEVGGDWGGYTF.

In its sample, this clone was seen once. V and J are TRBV19 and TRBJ2-3; the match to TRBD1 covers 11 bases. CDR1 and CDR2 from the germline V gene are LNHDA and SQIVND (reference sequence). The CDR3 runs to 16 residues. After removal of 5 bases from V and 2 bases from J, the junction contained 6 bases not matched to a gene. The CDR3 loop reads CASSVFGQGATDTQYF. DNA of the CDR3: TGTGCCAGTAGTGTGTTTGGACAGGGGGCCACAGATACGCAGTATTTT.

This clone was recorded a few times. V gene TRBV18 combines with J gene TRBJ1-2, with 9 bases identical to TRBD1. J lost 8 bases, V lost 0 bases, and 13 bases had no gene match. The germline CDR1 and CDR2 sequences are KGHSH and LQKENI. The length of the CDR3 is 17 residues. Here the CDR3 reads CASSPPRTGGLLGGYTF. CDR3 nucleotides: TGTGCCAGCTCACCACCCAGAACAGGGGGCCTACTGGGGGGCTACACCTTC.

This clone was detected only once. The chain recombines TRBV15 with TRBJ2-7, with 8 bases that match TRBD1. Germline values: CDR1 LNHNV, CDR2 YYDKDF (reference sequence). The junction had 10 bases not matched to a gene; V was cut back by 2 bases and J by 7 bases. The CDR3 has 15 amino acids. CDR3 residues: CATSRNGQGAEEQYF. CDR3 nucleotide sequence: TGTGCCACCAGCAGAAATGGACAGGGTGCGGAGGAGCAGTACTTC.

This rearrangement joins TRBV5-4 to TRBJ1-4, with D unclear. The CDR3 covers 15 residues. Trimming cost V 4 bases and J 6 bases, with 16 bases left between them. Germline loops: CDR1 SGHNT, CDR2 YYREEE (reference sequence). CDR3 DNA: TGTGCCAGCAGCAGCGGACCGTCCCGGGATGAAAAACTGTTTTTT. This sequence encodes CASSSGPSRDEKLFF.

This chain joins TRBV7-8 and TRBJ1-1, with no clear D. CDR1 is SGHVS and CDR2 is FQNEAQ in the germline V gene. The germline V and J ends were trimmed by 4 bases and 5 bases, with 11 bases remaining between them. The CDR3 has 13 amino acids. The chain's CDR3 is CASSSGSGTEAFF. CDR3 nucleotides: TGTGCCAGCAGCTCCGGTAGTGGTACTGAAGCTTTCTTT.

J is TRBJ1-4 and V is TRBV9; TRBD1 agrees at 9 bases. V lost 10 bases to trimming and J lost 8 bases; unmatched junction nucleotides: 12. This CDR3 spans 14 amino acids. Germline-derived CDR1 and CDR2 are SGDLS and YYNGEE. CDR3 in DNA: TGTGCCTCGAGCCCGGGACAGGGCCTAGAAAAACTGTTTTTT. Translation gives CASSPGQGLEKLFF.

The rearrangement uses TRBV3-1 (or the pseudogene TRBV3-2) and TRBJ2-1; possibly TRBD1 for D (6 bases). Germline CDR1 reads LGHDT; CDR2 reads YNNKEL (reference sequence). V dropped 6 bases and J dropped 0 bases, with 12 bases sitting between them. The CDR3 has 15 amino acids. In nucleotides, the CDR3 is TGTGCCAGCAGGCAAACAGGGAGCTCCTACAATGAGCAGTTCTTC. The encoded protein is CASRQTGSSYNEQFF.

This clone came up once. The J gene is TRBJ2-6, the V gene TRBV7-7; D is perhaps TRBD2 (6 bases). CDR1 SSHAT and CDR2 FNYEAQ come from the germline V gene (reference sequence). The CDR3 covers 17 residues. V gave up 1 base and J gave up 0 bases, with 10 bases separating them. CDR3 sequence: CASSLGRGSSGANVLTF. As DNA, the CDR3 is TGTGCCAGCAGCTTAGGTCGGGGGAGCTCTGGGGCCAACGTCCTGACTTTC.

The chain joins TRBV5-5 to TRBJ2-2; the D gene is possibly TRBD2 (6 bases). The CDR3 extends over 14 amino acids. Germline V gene data show CDR1 as SGHKS and CDR2 as YYEKEE (reference sequence). V was clipped by 0 bases and J by 3 bases, with 6 bases between them. The CDR3 nucleotides read TGTGCCAGCAGCTTGGCGGGGGACACCGGGGAGCTGTTTTTT. This gives the protein CASSLAGDTGELFF.

The chain joins TRBV5-6 to TRBJ1-4; tentatively, D is TRBD1 (5 bases). The CDR3 consists of 13 residues. The germline V gene encodes CDR1 SGHDT and CDR2 YYEEEE. The V and J ends lost 0 bases and 16 bases respectively, with 16 bases between them. The CDR3 nucleotides are TGTGCCAGCAGCTTGGGGGACTTCGGTACGTGGTTTTTT. It codes for CASSLGDFGTWFF. The whole variable domain, filled in from reference TRBV5-6 and TRBJ1-4, reads DAGVTQSPTHLIKTRGQQVTLRCSPKSGHDTVSWYQQALGQGPQFIFQYYEEEERQRGNFPDRFSGHQFPNYSSELNVNALLLGDSALYLCASSLGDFGTWFFGSGTQLSVL.

The chain couples TRBV5-1 to TRBJ1-1; D may be TRBD1 (5 bases). With 6 bases removed from V and 5 bases from J, the gap between germline ends came to 14 bases. The CDR3 runs to 13 residues. Germline values: CDR1 SGHRS, CDR2 YFSETQ. The CDR3 coding sequence is TGCGCCAGCACCCCCGTTGGGGGGACTGAAGCTTTCTTT. It yields the protein CASTPVGGTEAFF. Using reference TRBV5-1 and TRBJ1-1 for the parts outside the CDR3, the full variable domain is KAGVTQTPRYLIKTRGQQVTLSCSPISGHRSVSWYQQTPGQGLQFLFEYFSETQRNKGNFPGRFSGRQFSNSRSEMNVSTLELGDSALYLCASTPVGGTEAFFGQGTRLTVV.

The rearrangement links TRBV28 to TRBJ1-1, with no clear D. The CDR3 has 13 amino acids. V was shortened by 3 bases and J by 1 base, with 6 bases between the two germline ends. The germline gives CDR1 MDHEN, CDR2 SYDVKM. The CDR3 bases are TGTGCCAGCAGTTTTGAGGAGAACACTGAAGCTTTCTTT. This translates into CASSFEENTEAFF.

The V call is TRBV6-5, the J call TRBJ1-5, with D hard to call. Germline V gene sequence: CDR1 MNHEY, CDR2 SVGAGI. The ends were cut back, 6 bases at V and 9 bases at J, with 21 bases in the middle. CDR3 size: 15 residues. CDR3 sequence reads: CASRLEIQVPAPQHF. The CDR3 DNA reads as TGTGCCAGCAGGCTTGAAATTCAGGTACCCGCGCCCCAGCATTTT.

V and J are TRBV3-1 (or the pseudogene TRBV3-2) and TRBJ2-5; D is uncertain. CDR1 and CDR2 (germline): LGHDT, YNNKEL (reference sequence). The CDR3 totals 13 residues. Trimming removed 3 bases at V and 0 bases at J, with 5 bases between. In nucleotides, the CDR3 is TGTGCCAGCAGCCACAGGAACCAAGAGACCCAGTACTTC. It codes for CASSHRNQETQYF.

The chain employs TRBV7-9 and TRBJ1-1; possible D gene TRBD1, 6 bases. There are 14 residues in the CDR3. V lost 3 bases to trimming and J lost 4 bases, with 12 bases between them. Germline CDR1 SEHNR, CDR2 FQNEAQ (reference sequence). The CDR3 is CASSFPGESTEAFF. The CDR3 DNA reads TGTGCCAGCAGCTTCCCAGGGGAGAGCACTGAAGCTTTCTTT.

CDR3 coding DNA: TGCGCCAGCAGCTTCCAGGGTCTCACTAATGAAAAACTGTTTTTT. Protein: CASSFQGLTNEKLFF. The J gene is TRBJ1-4, the V gene TRBV5-1; TRBD1 is a possible D gene (5 bases). CDR1 and CDR2 from the germline V gene are SGHRS and YFSETQ. This CDR3 is 15 amino acids long. Trimming stripped 2 bases from V and 2 bases from J, with 10 bases between. Using reference TRBV5-1 and TRBJ1-4 for the parts outside the CDR3, the full variable domain is KAGVTQTPRYLIKTRGQQVTLSCSPISGHRSVSWYQQTPGQGLQFLFEYFSETQRNKGNFPGRFSGRQFSNSRSEMNVSTLELGDSALYLCASSFQGLTNEKLFFGSGTQLSVL.

This chain joins TRBV10-1 and TRBJ1-4, with D hard to call. CDR1 is WNHNN, CDR2 SYGVQD, per germline (reference sequence). The CDR3 extends over 13 amino acids. V lost 10 bases, J lost 7 bases, and 16 bases lay in between. CDR3 sequence reads: CAKHRSMCEKLFF. The CDR3 nucleotides are TGCGCCAAACATAGGAGTATGTGTGAAAAACTGTTTTTT.

This sequence joins TRBV5-1 and TRBJ2-3; TRBD2 aligns across 9 bases. Germline CDR1 SGHRS, CDR2 YFSETQ. Trimming removed 4 bases from V and 5 bases from J; junction bases left unmatched: 11. The CDR3 runs to 16 residues. This CDR3 is CASSPLAGGPGDTQYF. The DNA for the CDR3 is TGCGCCAGCAGCCCATTGGCGGGGGGGCCTGGAGATACGCAGTATTTT. The full variable domain, its missing parts supplied by reference TRBV5-1 and TRBJ2-3, is KAGVTQTPRYLIKTRGQQVTLSCSPISGHRSVSWYQQTPGQGLQFLFEYFSETQRNKGNFPGRFSGRQFSNSRSEMNVSTLELGDSALYLCASSPLAGGPGDTQYFGPGTRLTVL.

This rearrangement joins TRBV2 to TRBJ1-5; a possible D gene is TRBD1 (5 bases). Germline V CDR1 and CDR2: SNHLY, FYNNEI. V dropped 6 bases and J dropped 2 bases, with 14 bases sitting between them. CDR3 size: 15 residues. The CDR3: CASSAQGRGNQPQHF. DNA for the CDR3: TGTGCCAGCAGCGCCCAGGGCCGGGGCAATCAGCCCCAGCATTTT.

The chain joins TRBV7-9 to TRBJ1-6; TRBD1 might be the D (5 bases). The germline CDR1 and CDR2 sequences are SEHNR and FQNEAQ (reference sequence). The CDR3 has 15 residues. Trimming removed 5 bases from V and 4 bases from J, with 12 bases in between. The chain's CDR3 is CASSQRGDYNSPLHF. The CDR3 coding sequence is TGTGCCAGCAGCCAAAGGGGCGATTATAATTCACCCCTCCACTTT. The full variable domain, with the rest looked up from reference TRBV7-9 and TRBJ1-6, is DTGVSQNPRHKITKRGQNVTFRCDPISEHNRLYWYRQTLGQGPEFLTYFQNEAQLEKSRLLSDRFSAERPKGSFSTLEIQRTEQGDSAMYLCASSQRGDYNSPLHFGNGTRLTVT.

V is TRBV29-1 and J is TRBJ2-2; D not resolved. Germline CDR1 is SQVTM and CDR2 is ANQGSEA. Trimming removed 7 bases from V and 6 bases from J, with 15 bases in between. The CDR3 consists of 13 residues. This CDR3 reads CSAARDNPGELFF. In DNA form, the CDR3 reads TGCAGCGCCGCCCGAGACAACCCCGGGGAGCTGTTTTTT.

J is TRBJ1-4 and V is TRBV19; TRBD1 matches at 10 bases. Germline-derived CDR1 and CDR2 are LNHDA and SQIVND (reference sequence). The length of the CDR3 is 18 residues. V lost 4 bases, J lost 2 bases, and 10 bases stayed unmatched. CDR3 in amino acids: CASSRLTGGASTNEKLFF. The CDR3 nucleotides read TGTGCCAGTAGTAGATTGACAGGGGGCGCGTCCACTAATGAAAAACTGTTTTTT.

The genes are TRBV5-3 and TRBJ1-1; D is uncertain. TRBV5-3 is an ORF, and what it does is uncertain. CDR3 length: 15 residues. V was cut by 1 base and J by 0 bases, with 10 bases left in between. The CDR3 bases are TGTGCCAGAAGCTTGACAGTCAGATTGAACACTGAAGCTTTCTTT. Translated: CARSLTVRLNTEAFF.

This chain uses TRBV9 with TRBJ2-2, with 7 bases fitting TRBD1. The CDR3 loop spans 16 amino acids. The germline V gene has CDR1 SGDLS and CDR2 YYNGEE. Germline trimming cut 3 bases from V and 0 bases from J; bases unmatched to any gene: 5. The CDR3 region has the DNA TGTGCCAGCAGCGCGTCACAGGGGTCGAACACCGGGGAGCTGTTTTTT. Protein product: CASSASQGSNTGELFF.